This T cell receptor beta chain was found in a study of shared clonotypes between healthy human individuals. Details on this clone: Its antigen is not identified.

CD4+ cell separation produced CD45RA+ naive and CD45RA-negative memory subsets. The deep-level immunoSEQ assay was used. Assay: immunoSEQ multiplex PCR; the TCRdb copy retains only in-frame clones and omits some. The sample has 2 million to 2.5 million clones, 93% seen once. Germline V CDR1 and CDR2: SGHRS, YFSETQ. This CDR3 has 13 residues. V shed 4 bases and J shed 7 bases, with 13 bases lying between them. Study-wide results and limits: Clonotypes shared by all four sorted-subset donors had higher generation probabilities than non-shared clonotypes. Naive subsets tended to show greater estimated richness than memory subsets.

The rearrangement links TRBV5-1 to TRBJ2-3, with a possible D match to TRBD1 (6 bases). Sequencing input: naive CD4+ T cells from PBMCs. Regarding subset: CD45RA+ positively selected. The receptor comes from a man younger than 30 in good health. Some clones in this sample may be carry-over from other donors' samples. In nucleotides, the CDR3 is TGCGCCAGCAGCGGAACAGGGCAAAATACGCAGTATTTT. Encoded protein: CASSGTGQNTQYF.